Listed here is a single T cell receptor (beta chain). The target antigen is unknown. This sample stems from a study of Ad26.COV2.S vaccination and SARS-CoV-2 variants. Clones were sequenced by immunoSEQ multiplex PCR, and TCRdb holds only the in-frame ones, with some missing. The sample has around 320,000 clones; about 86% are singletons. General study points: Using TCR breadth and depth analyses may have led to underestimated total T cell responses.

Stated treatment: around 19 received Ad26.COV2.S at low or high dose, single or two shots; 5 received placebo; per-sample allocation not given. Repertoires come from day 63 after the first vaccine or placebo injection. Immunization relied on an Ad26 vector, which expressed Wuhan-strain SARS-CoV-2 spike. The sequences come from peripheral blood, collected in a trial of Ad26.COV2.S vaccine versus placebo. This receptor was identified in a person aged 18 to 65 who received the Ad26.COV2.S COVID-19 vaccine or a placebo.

As DNA, the CDR3 is TGTGCCAGCAGCTTATGGGGCGGCGGGGGGTACACTGAAGCTTTCTTT. It translates to CASSLWGGGGYTEAFF. The V call is TRBV7-2, the J call TRBJ1-1, with D possibly TRBD1 on 5 matching bases. Germline V gene sequence: CDR1 SGHTA, CDR2 FQGNSA. V was cut by 2 bases and J by 3 bases, with 16 bases left in between. The CDR3 has 16 residues.